These T cell receptor beta chains were read from a single sample in a study of blood T cells in healthy people across ages. TCRdb ran MiXCR on the 5' RACE reads and lists one entry per CDR3 protein. The sample carries approximately 770,000 distinct CDR3 sequences, roughly 50% recorded once. Sequencing was carried out using blood. These receptors were obtained from a man between 25 and 39 years old in good health. Both conserved end residues are part of each CDR3. The D gene is left open where the match is weak. Not all rows give a size; the values are once, few, many and, for expanded clones, a class.

J gene	D gene	V gene	clone size	CDR3 DNA	CDR3 protein
TRBJ2-7	-	TRBV7-2	-	TGTGCCAGCAGCCTCCAGACAACTACCTACGAGCAGTACTTC	CASSLQTTTYEQYF
TRBJ2-5	TRBD2	TRBV7-9	-	TGTGCCAGCAGCTTAGCGGTCGGGACTAGCTTACCAGAGACCCAGTACTTC	CASSLAVGTSLPETQYF
TRBJ2-7	TRBD1	TRBV10-3	-	TGTGCCATCAGTGAGTGGGACAGAAGGTCCTACGAGCAGTACTTC	CAISEWDRRSYEQYF
TRBJ2-1	-	TRBV19	once	TGTGCCAGTAGTGAACCGGACCAAATCGATGAGCAGTTCTTC	CASSEPDQIDEQFF
TRBJ2-1	-	TRBV7-7	few	TGTGCTAGCAGCCCTCGGACACAGGGCGAGCAGTTCTTC	CASSPRTQGEQFF
TRBJ2-5	TRBD2	TRBV7-3	many	TGTGCCAGCAGCTTATCGGGCGGGAGGGGGCAAGAGACCCAGTACTTC	CASSLSGGRGQETQYF
TRBJ2-7	-	TRBV4-3	few	TGCGCCAGCAGCCAAGATCATCGAGGGAACTACGAGCAGTACTTC	CASSQDHRGNYEQYF
TRBJ1-2	TRBD1	TRBV28	-	TGTGCCAGCAGTCAACCGGGACAGGGGCCCCTAGGCTATGGCTACACCTTC	CASSQPGQGPLGYGYTF
TRBJ2-1	-	TRBV7-2	-	TGTGCCAGCAGCTTAGAGGGTTACGGATACAATGAGCAGTTCTTC	CASSLEGYGYNEQFF
TRBJ2-5	-	TRBV21-1	few	TGTGCCAGCAGCAAAGTGGCGGGGAGTTCTCGGGTGACCCAGTACTTC	CASSKVAGSSRVTQYF
TRBJ2-3	-	TRBV27	-	TGTGCCAGCAGTTTAAAGGCGGGGGCGACCACAGATACGCAGTATTTT	CASSLKAGATTDTQYF
TRBJ1-5	-	TRBV6-1	-	TGTGCCAGCAGTAGTGGACAGTCCAATCAGCCCCAGCATTTT	CASSSGQSNQPQHF
TRBJ2-1	-	TRBV29-1	-	TGCAGCGTTGAATCAGTGGTATCCTACAATGAGCAGTTCTTC	CSVESVVSYNEQFF
TRBJ2-5	-	TRBV14	-	TGTGCCAGCAGCCAAGATTGGTGGGGTGGGGAGACCCAGTACTTC	CASSQDWWGGETQYF
TRBJ2-7	-	TRBV3-1	few	TGTGCCAGCAGCCAAGACGGAGTAACCTACGAGCAGTACTTC	CASSQDGVTYEQYF
TRBJ2-5	TRBD2	TRBV7-9	-	TGTGCCAGCAGCCCAGGACTAGATAGAGAGCAGTACTTC	CASSPGLDREQYF
TRBJ2-1	-	TRBV4-2	-	TGTGCCAGCGGGGAAAGCGCAGGGAGATCCTACAATGAGCAGTTCTTC	CASGESAGRSYNEQFF
TRBJ1-6	-	TRBV20-1	once	TGCAGTGCTAGAGCCCTGAATCGTGATAATTCACCCCTCCACTTT	CSARALNRDNSPLHF
TRBJ2-1	-	TRBV6-2/TRBV6-3	few	TGTGCCAGCAGTTATCGCGGGGCTGAGCAGTTCTTC	CASSYRGAEQFF
TRBJ2-1	TRBD2	TRBV6-6	-	TGTGCCAGCAGTTACTCAGCGGGAGGAAATGAGCAGTTCTTC	CASSYSAGGNEQFF
TRBJ1-1	-	TRBV12-3/TRBV12-4	-	TGTGCCAGCAGTTTACCTTGGACCACTGAAGCTTTCTTT	CASSLPWTTEAFF
TRBJ2-4	-	TRBV5-1	-	TGCGCCAGCAGTACGAGTCTTGCCAAAAACATTCAGTACTTC	CASSTSLAKNIQYF
TRBJ2-7	-	TRBV4-3	-	TGCGCCAGCAGCCAATCGACTTCTAGCTCCTACGAGCAGTACTTC	CASSQSTSSSYEQYF
TRBJ2-6	-	TRBV2	-	TGTGCCAGCAGTGATGCCTCCGTCCTGACTTTC	CASSDASVLTF
TRBJ2-7	TRBD2	TRBV5-1	few	TGCGCCAGCAGCTTCTCCCTGGACGGGGGGAATGAGCAGTACTTC	CASSFSLDGGNEQYF
TRBJ1-2	-	TRBV20-1	-	TGCAGTGCTAGTCGACACCAGACGGGGACGTTCGGCTATGGCTACACCTTC	CSASRHQTGTFGYGYTF
TRBJ2-7	-	TRBV5-1	-	TGCGCCAGCAGCTTGGAACAGGGGAGGACCCACGAGCAGTACTTC	CASSLEQGRTHEQYF
TRBJ1-2	TRBD1	TRBV11-2	-	TGTGCCAGCAGCTTCGCTCTACAGGGGGCTGGCGGCTACACCTTC	CASSFALQGAGGYTF
TRBJ2-6	-	TRBV2	once	TGTGCCAGCAGTGAATATGGGGCCAACGTCCTGACTTTC	CASSEYGANVLTF
TRBJ2-6	-	TRBV6-2/TRBV6-3	-	TGTGCCAGCAGCACTCAAAGGGGGAGAGGCTCTGGGGCCAACGTCCTGACTTTC	CASSTQRGRGSGANVLTF
TRBJ2-5	-	TRBV4-2	-	TGTGCCAGCAGCCAAGATCAGGGACTGGAAGAGACCCAGTACTTC	CASSQDQGLEETQYF
TRBJ2-1	-	TRBV27	few	TGTGCCAGCTCCCCCTGGGGGTCCTACAATGAGCAGTTCTTC	CASSPWGSYNEQFF
TRBJ2-7	-	TRBV5-1	-	TGCGCCAGCAGCCACAGGGCGGACGAGCAGTACTTC	CASSHRADEQYF
TRBJ1-4	-	TRBV7-6	once	TGTGCCAGCAGCTTAGCCGGCGGGCCCCAAAAACTGTTTTTT	CASSLAGGPQKLFF
TRBJ2-3	-	TRBV5-1	-	TGCGCCAGCAGCCCGGCTGGGGGAGGCACAGATACGCAGTATTTT	CASSPAGGGTDTQYF